One sample yielded the 25 T cell receptor beta chains listed below, sequenced in a study of OX40 agonist ivuxolimab in advanced cancers. TCRdb's table, derived via immunoSEQ multiplex PCR, lists solely in-frame clones and lacks some. The table lists about 52,000 clones, 80% to 90% of them singletons. Sequenced material: CD4+ or CD8+ T cells sorted from blood, taken in a trial of the OX40 agonist ivuxolimab. The receptors come from an adult with an advanced solid tumor such as melanoma, head and neck, liver or kidney cancer.

With regard to this clone: In the same sample, other DNA sequences code for this CDR3. For the CDR3, the DNA is TGCGCCAGCAGCCTCCAAGAGACCCAGTACTTC. This codes for CASSLQETQYF. The chain employs TRBV5-1 and TRBJ2-5, with D unclear. Germline CDR1 reads SGHRS; CDR2 reads YFSETQ. This CDR3 has 11 residues. Deletions cut 4 bases from V and 1 base from J, with 2 bases between.

The rearrangement uses TRBV4-1 and TRBJ1-2, with D possibly TRBD1 on 6 matching bases. This CDR3 comprises 15 residues. CDR1 is MGHRA and CDR2 is YSYEKL in the germline V gene. V was shortened by 5 bases and J by 5 bases, with 18 bases between the two germline ends. Here the CDR3 reads CASSIPGGAGYGYTF. The DNA for the CDR3 is TGCGCCAGCAGCATCCCCGGGGGGGCCGGGTATGGCTACACCTTC.

The chain employs TRBV5-1 and TRBJ1-1, with 9 bases lining up with TRBD1. CDR3 size: 14 residues. The V gene's germline CDR1 is SGHRS and CDR2 YFSETQ. V gave up 7 bases and J gave up 5 bases; unmatched junction bases: 9. The CDR3 sequence: CASSPDRGWTEAFF. CDR3 nucleotides: TGCGCCAGCTCCCCGGACAGGGGATGGACTGAAGCTTTCTTT.

The chain links TRBV18 to TRBJ2-1; 9 nucleotides line up with TRBD1. With 4 bases clipped from V and 3 bases from J, the junction kept 7 bases outside the gene matches. Germline CDR1 is KGHSH and CDR2 is LQKENI. The CDR3 consists of 16 residues. Here the CDR3 reads CASSLIDRGGYNEQFF. The DNA for the CDR3 is TGTGCCAGCTCACTCATTGACAGGGGGGGCTACAATGAGCAGTTCTTC.

V gene TRBV11-2 combines with J gene TRBJ1-1; D is unclear. CDR1 is SGHAT and CDR2 is FQNNGV in the germline V gene. Trimming took off 3 bases at V and 6 bases at J, with 8 bases between the two ends. The CDR3 is made up of 12 amino acids. CDR3 nucleotides: TGTGCCAGCAGCTTTACGGGCGCTGAAGCTTTCTTT. Its translation: CASSFTGAEAFF.

The V and J genes are TRBV9 and TRBJ2-6; 9 bases match TRBD1. Germline CDR1 SGDLS, CDR2 YYNGEE. Germline trimming cut 3 bases from V and 1 base from J; bases unmatched to any gene: 11. The CDR3 is 19 amino acids. The chain's CDR3 is CASSGRTGDRESGANVLTF. The CDR3 DNA sequence: TGTGCCAGCAGCGGACGGACAGGGGACAGAGAGTCTGGGGCCAACGTCCTGACTTTC.

This clone was seen once. This chain links TRBV29-1 with TRBJ1-1; D gene ambiguous. CDR3 size: 10 residues. Germline V gene sequence: CDR1 SQVTM, CDR2 ANQGSEA. Trimming took 4 bases from V and 11 from J, leaving 11 bases between them. CDR3 DNA sequence: TGCAGCGTTGTTGGAACCCAGGCTTTCTTT. It yields the protein CSVVGTQAFF.

The chain combines TRBV2 with TRBJ2-3, with D unresolved. This CDR3 has 14 amino acids. The germline CDR1 and CDR2 sequences are SNHLY and FYNNEI. Trimming shortened V by 4 bases and J by 2 bases, and 10 bases separated the two germline ends. CDR3 protein: CASSGGVLTDTQYF. Here the CDR3 DNA reads TGTGCCAGCAGTGGTGGGGTCCTCACAGATACGCAGTATTTT.

The genes are TRBV5-1 and TRBJ2-7, with D tentatively TRBD2 (5 bases). CDR1 and CDR2 from the germline V gene are SGHRS and YFSETQ. V lost 5 bases to trimming and J lost 2 bases, with 11 bases between them. This CDR3 spans 13 amino acids. DNA of the CDR3: TGCGCCAGCAGACGCGACGGGGCCTACGAGCAGTACTTC. Protein sequence: CASRRDGAYEQYF. Full variable domain (remainder filled in from reference TRBV5-1 and TRBJ2-7): KAGVTQTPRYLIKTRGQQVTLSCSPISGHRSVSWYQQTPGQGLQFLFEYFSETQRNKGNFPGRFSGRQFSNSRSEMNVSTLELGDSALYLCASRRDGAYEQYFGPGTRLTVT.

The chain links TRBV10-2 to TRBJ2-5, with 7 bases that match TRBD2. With V trimmed by 6 bases and J by 5 bases, 6 bases remained unmatched. The V gene's germline CDR1 is WSHSY and CDR2 SAAADI. CDR3 size: 13 residues. The CDR3 spells CASRRAGEETQYF. The CDR3, as DNA: TGCGCCAGCAGACGGGCGGGGGAGGAGACCCAGTACTTC.

The CDR3 reads CASSSTKWGQGAGELFF. In nucleotides, the CDR3 is TGCGCCAGCAGCTCCACAAAATGGGGACAGGGGGCCGGGGAGCTGTTTTTT. The V call is TRBV5-1, the J call TRBJ2-2; 11 positions agree with TRBD1. Per germline, CDR1 SGHRS and CDR2 YFSETQ. Trimming removed 3 bases from V and 6 bases from J; junction bases left unmatched: 10. The CDR3 consists of 17 residues.

This chain connects TRBV9 to TRBJ2-3, with D hard to call. There are 16 residues in the CDR3. Germline V lookup: CDR1 SGDLS, CDR2 YYNGEE. Trimming shortened V by 0 bases and J by 6 bases, and 17 bases separated the two germline ends. Here the CDR3 reads CASSVAGESAWDTQYF. Written as DNA, the CDR3 is TGTGCCAGCAGCGTAGCAGGTGAGAGTGCCTGGGATACGCAGTATTTT.

The chain is built from TRBV9 and TRBJ1-6, with D possibly TRBD1 on 6 matching bases. Germline CDR1 SGDLS, CDR2 YYNGEE. This CDR3 is built from 15 residues. V lost 4 bases, J lost 7 bases, and 15 bases lay in between. CDR3 amino acids: CASSQQGISNSPLHF. The CDR3 DNA follows: TGTGCCAGCAGCCAACAGGGTATCTCCAATTCACCCCTCCACTTT.

This clone was counted once. The chain uses TRBV19 and TRBJ2-1, with a possible D match to TRBD1 (6 bases). Looked up from germline, CDR1 is LNHDA and CDR2 is SQIVND (reference sequence). Trimming pared 1 base from V and 5 bases from J, leaving 6 bases between. This CDR3 is built from 13 residues. CDR3 DNA: TGTGCCAGTAGTATAGGGACAGACAATGAGCAGTTCTTC. Translated: CASSIGTDNEQFF.

This chain joins TRBV28 and TRBJ1-2, with TRBD1 as a possible D gene (5 bases). Looked up from germline, CDR1 is MDHEN and CDR2 is SYDVKM. CDR3 length: 16 amino acids. The ends were cut back, 4 bases at V and 5 bases at J, with 20 bases in the middle. The CDR3 DNA reads as TGTGCCAGCAGTTCGTCGCAGGCTCAAAGGGGATATGGCTACACCTTC. Its protein is CASSSSQAQRGYGYTF.

The rearrangement links TRBV5-5 to TRBJ2-7; TRBD1 matches 8 bases. Trimming at V came to 3 bases and at J to 7 bases, leaving 12 bases not matched to a gene. This CDR3 has 15 amino acids. Germline V gives CDR1 SGHKS, CDR2 YYEKEE (reference sequence). In nucleotides, the CDR3 is TGTGCCAGCAGCTATTCGGGGACAGGCCTTTTGGAGCAGTACTTC. It codes for CASSYSGTGLLEQYF.

This clone was observed a handful of times. This chain uses TRBV4-1 with TRBJ1-2, with 7 bases lining up with TRBD1. The CDR3 loop spans 15 amino acids. The V segment lost 1 base and the J segment 3 bases; nucleotides outside the gene matches: 5. Looked up from germline, CDR1 is MGHRA and CDR2 is YSYEKL. CDR3 nucleotide sequence: TGCGCCAGCAGCCAAGCTCTGACAGGGTACTATGGCTACACCTTC. Protein product: CASSQALTGYYGYTF.

The genes are TRBV7-6 and TRBJ1-1; unclear D gene. The CDR3 runs to 15 residues. From germline, CDR1 is SGHVS and CDR2 FNYEAQ. V was pared by 5 bases and J by 1 base, with 14 bases between. The CDR3 is CASSPIGYGNTEAFF. The CDR3 DNA reads TGTGCCAGCAGCCCCATTGGGTATGGGAACACTGAAGCTTTCTTT.

CDR3 nucleotide sequence: TGCGCCAGCAGCCTGGGACAGGGAAGGTATGGCTACACCTTC. Translated: CASSLGQGRYGYTF. The chain links TRBV4-1 to TRBJ1-2; TRBD1 matches at 9 bases. CDR3 length: 14 residues. Per germline, CDR1 MGHRA and CDR2 YSYEKL. V was pared by 4 bases and J by 5 bases, with 5 bases of the junction left unmatched.

The V gene is TRBV6-6, the J gene TRBJ2-7, with D perhaps TRBD1 (5 bases). V was pared by 4 bases and J by 1 base, with 8 bases between. This CDR3 contains 13 residues. Germline V CDR1 and CDR2: MNHNY, SVGAGI (reference sequence). The CDR3 DNA reads TGTGCCAGCAGTTCTGACAGATCCTACGAGCAGTACTTC. Translation gives CASSSDRSYEQYF.

The chain combines TRBV6-5 with TRBJ1-5, with D tentatively TRBD1 (6 bases). Germline loops: CDR1 MNHEY, CDR2 SVGAGI. CDR3 length equals 14 residues. The V gene lost 5 bases and the J gene lost 6 bases, with 14 bases spanning the gap. CDR3 sequence reads: CASSPGQYGQPQHF. The CDR3 coding sequence is TGTGCCAGCAGTCCCGGACAGTACGGTCAGCCCCAGCATTTT.

This rearrangement joins TRBV6-1 to TRBJ1-5; maybe TRBD1 (5 bases). The ends were cut back, 4 bases at V and 2 bases at J, with 18 bases in the middle. The CDR3 consists of 17 residues. Looked up from germline, CDR1 is MNHNS and CDR2 is SASEGT. DNA for the CDR3: TGTGCCAGCAGTGGGGGGACCCCTAAGAAGGGCAATCAGCCCCAGCATTTT. This gives the protein CASSGGTPKKGNQPQHF.

This clone was detected only a few times. This chain links TRBV19 with TRBJ1-5; 7 bases line up with TRBD1. The V gene end was trimmed by 3 bases and the J gene end by 7 bases; junction bases not matched to a gene: 3. This CDR3 region has 13 residues. CDR1 and CDR2 (germline): LNHDA, SQIVND (reference sequence). CDR3 sequence reads: CASSIYRGQPQHF. The DNA for the CDR3 is TGTGCCAGTAGTATTTACAGGGGACAGCCCCAGCATTTT.

This rearrangement joins TRBV5-6 to TRBJ2-3; 7 bases are shared with TRBD1. Germline CDR1 and CDR2: SGHDT and YYEEEE. The CDR3 has 15 amino acids. V lost 4 bases and J lost 2; bases outside the gene matches: 7. DNA of the CDR3: TGTGCCAGCAGCCTCCCGACAGGGTTCACAGATACGCAGTATTTT. Its translation: CASSLPTGFTDTQYF.

The chain recombines TRBV7-9 with TRBJ1-6; a weak D match, TRBD1 (6 bases). The V and J ends lost 5 bases and 3 bases respectively, with 8 bases between them. CDR1 is SEHNR and CDR2 is FQNEAQ in the germline V gene (reference sequence). The CDR3 totals 14 residues. CDR3 sequence reads: CASSLDSYNSPLHF. The DNA for the CDR3 is TGTGCCAGCAGCCTGGACAGCTATAATTCACCCCTCCACTTT. The whole variable domain, filled in from reference TRBV7-9 and TRBJ1-6, reads DTGVSQNPRHKITKRGQNVTFRCDPISEHNRLYWYRQTLGQGPEFLTYFQNEAQLEKSRLLSDRFSAERPKGSFSTLEIQRTEQGDSAMYLCASSLDSYNSPLHFGNGTRLTVT.